A single sample gave rise to the 16 T cell receptor beta chains below, sequenced in a study of low-dose radiotherapy and immunotherapy resistance in tumors. Gene-specific TRAV and TRBV primers were used for first-strand cDNA, covering alpha and beta chains. TCRs were put through around 20 PCR cycles of amplification with Phusion. A constant-region primer and the V-primer adapter served as the primer pair. Via MiXCR, TCRdb re-called the reads, giving one row per CDR3 protein. The top ten hold more than 1.4% of the sample, which has 7,500 to 10,000 distinct CDR3 sequences, roughly 75% seen once. The receptors shown here come from a human donor with advanced metastatic prostate, ovarian, gallbladder or colorectal cancer (not recorded which). This table probably holds off-target reads from a library built for another chain.

This chain connects TRBV30 to TRBJ2-1, with 10 bases that match TRBD1. J was trimmed by 9 bases and V by 3 bases; bases with no gene match: 11. Germline CDR1 is GTSNPN and CDR2 is SVGIG (reference sequence). The CDR3 length is 15 residues. In nucleotides, the CDR3 is TGTGCCTGGAGCCCCTCCCCCGGACAGGGGGGTGAGCAGTTCTTC. It is translated as CAWSPSPGQGGEQFF.

This rearrangement joins TRBV20-1 to TRBJ2-3; D uncertain. This CDR3 has 14 residues. Germline V gene lookup returns CDR1 DFQATT and CDR2 SNEGSKA (reference sequence). V shed 3 bases and J shed 0 bases, with 10 bases lying between them. As DNA, the CDR3 is TGCAGTGCTAGTTTGGGATCTAGCACAGATACGCAGTATTTT. The encoded protein is CSASLGSSTDTQYF.

The CDR3 DNA reads as TGTGCCAGTTCAGTTATACCAGGCGTGACCCAGTACTTC. Translated, it gives CASSVIPGVTQYF. The V call is TRBV6-1, the J call TRBJ2-5; D is unclear. V shed 9 bases and J shed 7 bases, with 18 bases lying between them. CDR3 length: 13 amino acids. CDR1 is MNHNS, CDR2 SASEGT, per germline.

This rearrangement joins TRBV23-1 to TRBJ2-2, with 7 bases aligning to TRBD2. TRBV23-1 qualifies as an ORF whose function is uncertain. CDR3 size: 16 residues. Unmatched junction bases numbered 4, after V lost 1 base and J lost 2 bases. CDR3 sequence: CASSQLCGSNTGELFF. The DNA of the CDR3 is TGCGCCAGCAGTCAATTGTGCGGGAGTAACACCGGGGAGCTGTTTTTT.

The chain uses TRBV28 and TRBJ2-1; TRBD2 agrees at 8 bases. The CDR3 runs to 16 residues. Germline values: CDR1 MDHEN, CDR2 SYDVKM. V dropped 3 bases and J dropped 3; count of bases not matched to a gene: 7. The DNA of the CDR3 is TGTGCCAGCAGTTTCGAAGCGGGAGCTCACTACAATGAGCAGTTCTTC. Protein product: CASSFEAGAHYNEQFF. The entire variable domain, with the rest obtained from reference TRBV28 and TRBJ2-1, is as follows: DVKVTQSSRYLVKRTGEKVFLECVQDMDHENMFWYRQDPGLGLRLIYFSYDVKMKEKGDIPEGYSVSREKKERFSLILESASTNQTSMYLCASSFEAGAHYNEQFFGPGTRLTVL.

The chain carries TRBV4-3 and TRBJ2-7, with D perhaps TRBD1 (5 bases). CDR1 and CDR2 (germline): LGHNA, YSLEER. The CDR3 is made up of 17 amino acids. Trimming shortened V by 0 bases and J by 5 bases, and 20 bases separated the two germline ends. CDR3 DNA: TGCGCCAGCAGCCAAGATATGGGCAGACTCTTAGGGGACGAGCAGTACTTC. Encoded protein: CASSQDMGRLLGDEQYF.

The chain couples TRBV29-1 to TRBJ2-3, with D possibly TRBD1 on 5 matching bases. This CDR3 spans 13 amino acids. V was shortened by 5 bases and J by 6 bases, with 15 bases between the two germline ends. Looked up from germline, CDR1 is SQVTM and CDR2 is ANQGSEA. CDR3 bases: TGCAGCGTTCAGGGTCTTAACGAGGATACGCAGTATTTT. This gives the protein CSVQGLNEDTQYF.

This clonotype has just a few counts. This chain connects TRBV29-1 to TRBJ2-5; D gene uncertain. CDR1 SQVTM and CDR2 ANQGSEA come from the germline V gene. This CDR3 comprises 11 residues. Between the trimmed V and J ends, which lost 7 bases and 5 bases, there was a span of 11 bases. Written as DNA, the CDR3 is TGCAGCGGTGGGGTCCAGGAGACCCAGTACTTC. Translated: CSGGVQETQYF.

This chain connects TRBV7-6 to TRBJ1-6; D remains unclear. V lost 2 bases, J lost 7 bases, and 9 bases lay in between. In germline, CDR1 is SGHVS, CDR2 FNYEAQ. This CDR3 has 14 residues. CDR3 DNA sequence: TGTGCCAGCAGCTTAACTGCGAAGAATTCACCCCTCCACTTT. Amino acids: CASSLTAKNSPLHF.

The genes are TRBV20-1 and TRBJ2-1; perhaps TRBD2 as D (6 bases). CDR3 size: 15 residues. V was shortened by 4 bases and J by 0 bases, with 13 bases between the two germline ends. The germline V gene encodes CDR1 DFQATT and CDR2 SNEGSKA (reference sequence). The CDR3 protein is CSAKLARSSYNEQFF. The CDR3 DNA is TGCAGTGCTAAGCTAGCGAGGAGCTCCTACAATGAGCAGTTCTTC.

In this sample, this clonotype turned up once. The J gene is TRBJ1-2, the V gene TRBV18; D is ambiguous. Trimming left V 2 bases short and J 2 bases short, with 15 bases between. The germline V gene encodes CDR1 KGHSH and CDR2 LQKENI. The CDR3 totals 16 residues. The CDR3 spells CASSPVRTEQNYGYTF. CDR3 nucleotide sequence: TGTGCCAGCTCACCAGTTCGAACGGAGCAAAACTATGGCTACACCTTC.

This chain joins TRBV29-1 and TRBJ2-3, with 10 bases fitting TRBD2. The CDR3 is made up of 12 amino acids. Germline V lookup: CDR1 SQVTM, CDR2 ANQGSEA. Trimming cost V 4 bases and J 6 bases; bases outside gene matches: 1. DNA for the CDR3: TGCAGCGTTGGAGCGGGAGGGGATACGCAGTATTTT. It encodes CSVGAGGDTQYF.

The chain links TRBV5-4 to TRBJ1-1; D gene ambiguous. Trimming took 0 bases from V and 4 from J, leaving 10 bases between them. CDR1 is SGHNT, CDR2 YYREEE, per germline (reference sequence). There are 14 residues in the CDR3. The CDR3 reads CASSLAGVSTEAFF. CDR3 in DNA: TGTGCCAGCAGCTTGGCGGGTGTCAGCACTGAAGCTTTCTTT.

This chain uses TRBV5-3 with TRBJ1-2; TRBD1 aligns across 9 bases. TRBV5-3 is labeled an ORF, and its function is uncertain. V was pared by 8 bases and J by 4 bases, with 12 bases of the junction left unmatched. This CDR3 has 15 amino acids. The CDR3 DNA is TGTGCCAGCAGCCTTACCCCGACAGGGGGCTATGGCTACACCTTC. Translating gives CASSLTPTGGYGYTF.

The rearrangement uses TRBV20-1 and TRBJ1-4; D unclear. The CDR3 runs to 13 residues. CDR1 and CDR2 (germline): DFQATT, SNEGSKA (reference sequence). Trimming left V 6 bases short and J 0 bases short, with 8 bases between. This CDR3 is CSAYITTNEKLFF. DNA for the CDR3: TGCAGTGCCTACATTACAACTAATGAAAAACTGTTTTTT.

The rearrangement uses TRBV5-5 and TRBJ2-1; D unresolved. This CDR3 comprises 15 residues. V lost 4 bases and J lost 2, with 13 bases in between. Germline CDR1 reads SGHKS; CDR2 reads YYEKEE (reference sequence). The DNA for the CDR3 is TGTGCCAGCAGCGAGCAACTCGGAGCCTACAATGAGCAGTTCTTC. This encodes CASSEQLGAYNEQFF.